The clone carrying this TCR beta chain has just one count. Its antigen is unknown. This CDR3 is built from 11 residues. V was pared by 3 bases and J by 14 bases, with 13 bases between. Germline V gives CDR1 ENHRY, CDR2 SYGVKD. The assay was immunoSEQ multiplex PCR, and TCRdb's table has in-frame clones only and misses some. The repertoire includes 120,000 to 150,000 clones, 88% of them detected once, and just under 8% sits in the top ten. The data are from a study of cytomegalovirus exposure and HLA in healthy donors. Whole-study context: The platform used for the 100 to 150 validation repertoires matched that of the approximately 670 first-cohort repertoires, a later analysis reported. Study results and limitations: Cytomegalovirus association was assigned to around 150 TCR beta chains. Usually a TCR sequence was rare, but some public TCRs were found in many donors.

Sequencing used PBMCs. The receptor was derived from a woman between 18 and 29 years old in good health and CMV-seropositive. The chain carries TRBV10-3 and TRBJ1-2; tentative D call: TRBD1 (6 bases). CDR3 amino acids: CAISDGTTETF. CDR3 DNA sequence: TGTGCCATCAGTGATGGGACAACGGAAACCTTC.